The 23 T cell receptor beta chains given below trace back to one sample, sequenced in a study of T cells in Graves' hyperthyroidism and ophthalmopathy. The TCR beta CDR3 regions underwent amplification using RNA transcripts as the source. The study used the HTBI primer set for a first-round RT-PCR of the TCR CDR3. Each CDR3 protein is one row after TCRdb ran MiXCR on the multiplex PCR reads. The data show roughly 500,000 distinct CDR3 sequences, with about 15% seen just once and roughly 5.7% held by the top ten. Sequencing input: blood. These receptors were collected from a woman aged 25-40 years with Graves' hyperthyroidism that later progressed to Graves' ophthalmopathy.

This clonotype has more than one count but fewer than ten. The chain couples TRBV7-9 to TRBJ2-1; D may be TRBD1 (5 bases). CDR1 is SEHNR and CDR2 is FQNEAQ in the germline V gene (reference sequence). Trimming stripped 0 bases from V and 5 bases from J, with 14 bases between. The CDR3 spans 16 residues. CDR3 amino acids: CASSLAGKGIDNEQFF. DNA of the CDR3: TGTGCCAGCAGCTTAGCGGGGAAGGGGATTGACAATGAGCAGTTCTTC.

This clonotype appeared once. The chain carries TRBV11-2 and TRBJ2-3, with 9 bases identical to TRBD2. The J segment lost 3 bases and the V segment lost 1 base, leaving 5 bases of the junction unmatched. The CDR3 runs to 16 residues. Germline V lookup: CDR1 SGHAT, CDR2 FQNNGV. CDR3 protein: CASSLGSGSVTDTQYF. The CDR3 region has the DNA TGTGCCAGCAGCTTAGGTAGCGGGAGTGTGACAGATACGCAGTATTTT.

In its sample, this clonotype was seen many times. The chain employs TRBV12-3 or TRBV12-4 and TRBJ2-2; 7 bases agree with TRBD1. The CDR3 runs to 17 residues. The J segment lost 3 bases and the V segment lost 3 bases, leaving 10 bases of the junction unmatched. The chain's CDR3 is CASSFGTELDYTGELFF. The CDR3 DNA reads as TGTGCCAGCAGTTTTGGGACAGAGCTTGATTACACCGGGGAGCTGTTTTTT.

This clonotype has at least ten counts. V gene TRBV5-1 combines with J gene TRBJ1-4, with TRBD1 matching over 8 bases. This CDR3 is 14 amino acids long. From germline, CDR1 is SGHRS and CDR2 YFSETQ. V shed 3 bases, J shed 7 bases, and the junction held 5 bases outside the gene matches. Written as DNA, the CDR3 is TGCGCCAGCAGCTCGACAGGGGAGGGTGAAAAACTGTTTTTT. This gives the protein CASSSTGEGEKLFF.

This clonotype was counted ten times or more. The rearrangement joins TRBV5-1 to TRBJ1-2; 10 nucleotides line up with TRBD1. This CDR3 has 14 amino acids. Unmatched junction bases numbered 2, after V lost 0 bases and J lost 6 bases. Germline V gene lookup returns CDR1 SGHRS and CDR2 YFSETQ. CDR3 sequence: CASSLGQGAHGYTF. DNA for the CDR3: TGCGCCAGCAGCTTGGGACAGGGGGCTCATGGCTACACCTTC.

This clonotype was detected many times. The chain is built from TRBV29-1 and TRBJ2-3, with D perhaps TRBD1 (5 bases). V lost 3 bases, J lost 2 bases, and 9 bases lay in between. This CDR3 is 13 amino acids long. Germline V gives CDR1 SQVTM, CDR2 ANQGSEA. CDR3 sequence reads: CSVDQGLTDTQYF. In nucleotides, the CDR3 is TGCAGCGTTGACCAGGGCCTCACAGATACGCAGTATTTT.

This clonotype was counted at least ten times. The chain links TRBV28 to TRBJ1-5; a weak D match, TRBD1 (6 bases). The CDR3 contains 14 residues. The germline gives CDR1 MDHEN, CDR2 SYDVKM. V was cut by 3 bases and J by 3 bases, with 9 bases left in between. CDR3 nucleotides: TGTGCCAGCAGTTTTACAGGGACCAATCAGCCCCAGCATTTT. It translates to CASSFTGTNQPQHF.

This clonotype appeared many times. The chain employs TRBV15 and TRBJ1-1, with D possibly matching TRBD1 (6 bases). CDR3 size: 15 residues. Between the trimmed V and J ends, which lost 2 bases and 10 bases, there was a span of 20 bases. Germline V gene data show CDR1 as LNHNV and CDR2 as YYDKDF (reference sequence). Here the CDR3 reads CATSRKTGNPGGAFF. As DNA, the CDR3 is TGTGCCACCAGCAGAAAAACAGGGAATCCCGGGGGAGCTTTCTTT.

This clonotype was counted at least ten times. The J gene is TRBJ1-1, the V gene TRBV27, with TRBD1 matching 7 bases. V was clipped by 5 bases and J by 3 bases; unmatched bases: 3. CDR1 and CDR2 from the germline V gene are MNHEY and SMNVEV (reference sequence). CDR3 size: 13 residues. CDR3 coding DNA: TGTGCCAGCAGTCATCAGGGGGACACTGAAGCTTTCTTT. As protein: CASSHQGDTEAFF.

The rearrangement uses TRBV20-1 and TRBJ2-2; 7 nucleotides agree with TRBD1. Germline lookup yields CDR1 DFQATT and CDR2 SNEGSKA (reference sequence). V was pared by 3 bases and J by 5 bases, with 3 bases of the junction left unmatched. This CDR3 is 13 amino acids long. The CDR3 sequence is CSARTGLTGELFF. CDR3 in DNA: TGCAGTGCTAGGACAGGGTTGACCGGGGAGCTGTTTTTT.

The V call is TRBV4-1, the J call TRBJ2-7, with D unresolved. CDR1 and CDR2 from the germline V gene are MGHRA and YSYEKL. This CDR3 has 13 residues. Trimming stripped 2 bases from V and 3 bases from J, with 8 bases between. The CDR3 is CASSQHTVYEQYF. The CDR3 DNA reads TGCGCCAGCAGCCAACATACCGTCTACGAGCAGTACTTC.

This clonotype occurred many times. The V gene is TRBV28, the J gene TRBJ2-2; TRBD1 matches 8 bases. The germline CDR1 and CDR2 sequences are MDHEN and SYDVKM. This CDR3 region has 15 residues. J gave up 3 bases and V 5 bases, and 5 bases lay outside the gene matches. The DNA for the CDR3 is TGTGCCAGCAGTCTGATACAGGGGGACACCGGGGAGCTGTTTTTT. Protein: CASSLIQGDTGELFF.

This clonotype was counted ten times or more. This chain uses TRBV7-2 with TRBJ2-1, with 11 bases fitting TRBD2. J gave up 3 bases and V 5 bases, and 6 bases lay outside the gene matches. The CDR3 runs to 16 residues. Germline loops: CDR1 SGHTA, CDR2 FQGNSA. The CDR3 DNA reads as TGTGCCAGCAGCACGACTAGCGGGATCTTCTACAATGAGCAGTTCTTC. The encoded protein is CASSTTSGIFYNEQFF.

In regard to this clonotype: One base away lies a much larger clone, so this may be a sequencing read error. The chain employs TRBV2 and TRBJ2-2; D gene uncertain. CDR3 length: 12 amino acids. V gave up 10 bases and J gave up 7 bases, with 13 bases separating them. Per germline, CDR1 SNHLY and CDR2 FYNNEI. Here the CDR3 reads CATKLPIGELFF. The CDR3 region has the DNA TGTGCCACCAAACTGCCGATCGGGGAGCTGTTTTTT.

This clonotype was counted at least ten times. CDR3 residues: CASSQDRASAYEQYF. The CDR3 nucleotides read TGCGCCAGCAGCCAAGATCGGGCGAGTGCCTACGAGCAGTACTTC. The rearrangement joins TRBV4-1 to TRBJ2-7; D ambiguous. V lost 0 bases and J lost 2, with 11 bases in between. This CDR3 is 15 amino acids long. Germline-derived CDR1 and CDR2 are MGHRA and YSYEKL.

This clonotype was seen repeatedly, ten times or more. V and J are TRBV5-1 and TRBJ2-3; D remains ambiguous. This CDR3 has 15 amino acids. Germline assignment: CDR1 SGHRS and CDR2 YFSETQ. Trimming left V 0 bases short and J 0 bases short, with 8 bases between. CDR3 sequence reads: CASSLDGGSTDTQYF. The CDR3, as DNA: TGCGCCAGCAGCTTGGATGGCGGCAGCACAGATACGCAGTATTTT.

This clonotype appeared many times. V and J are TRBV14 and TRBJ2-5; TRBD2 might be the D (6 bases). This CDR3 comprises 15 residues. V was cut by 4 bases and J by 6 bases, with 18 bases left in between. Germline CDR1 reads SGHDN; CDR2 reads FVKESK. The CDR3 protein is CASSPALEEGQTQYF. CDR3 coding DNA: TGTGCCAGCAGCCCAGCTCTCGAGGAGGGGCAGACCCAGTACTTC.

This clonotype occurred many times. V and J are TRBV20-1 and TRBJ1-2; no clear D gene. Trimming took off 0 bases at V and 4 bases at J, with 9 bases between the two ends. Germline CDR1 and CDR2: DFQATT and SNEGSKA (reference sequence). The CDR3 has 13 amino acids. CDR3 amino acids: CSARDHRSYGYTF. The DNA of the CDR3 is TGCAGTGCTAGAGATCACCGGAGCTATGGCTACACCTTC.

This clonotype occurred a few times. J is TRBJ2-2 and V is TRBV5-5; the D gene is possibly TRBD1 (6 bases). Germline CDR1 reads SGHKS; CDR2 reads YYEKEE (reference sequence). V was shortened by 10 bases and J by 3 bases, with 16 bases between the two germline ends. The CDR3 runs 14 residues. The CDR3 region is CALEGEPDTGELFF. CDR3 DNA: TGTGCCCTCGAGGGGGAACCGGACACCGGGGAGCTGTTTTTT.

This clonotype was counted at least ten times. The chain combines TRBV20-1 with TRBJ1-6; 8 bases are shared with TRBD1. The CDR3 spans 15 residues. Germline CDR1 reads DFQATT; CDR2 reads SNEGSKA (reference sequence). Losses at the gene ends were 5 bases for V and 1 base for J; bases not matched to a gene: 4. The CDR3 DNA follows: TGCAGTGCTGGAGGACAGGGATCCTATAATTCACCCCTCCACTTT. It is translated as CSAGGQGSYNSPLHF.

V is TRBV28 and J is TRBJ1-4; the D gene is possibly TRBD1 (5 bases). This CDR3 contains 13 residues. Trimming removed 7 bases at V and 7 bases at J, with 13 bases between. CDR1 MDHEN and CDR2 SYDVKM come from the germline V gene. This CDR3 reads CASMRGFGEKLFF. DNA of the CDR3: TGTGCCAGCATGAGGGGATTCGGTGAAAAACTGTTTTTT.

At least ten counts were recorded for this clonotype. V is TRBV19 and J is TRBJ2-7, with 11 nucleotides matching TRBD2. The CDR3 length is 18 residues. Germline lookup yields CDR1 LNHDA and CDR2 SQIVND (reference sequence). V dropped 6 bases and J dropped 0; count of bases not matched to a gene: 13. For the CDR3, the DNA is TGTGCCAGTAGCAAAGACCTAGTAGCGGGAGGGACCTCCTACGAGCAGTACTTC. This sequence encodes CASSKDLVAGGTSYEQYF.

This clonotype was observed many times. The chain combines TRBV11-1 with TRBJ2-1; the match to TRBD2 covers 8 bases. CDR3 size: 15 residues. In germline, CDR1 is SGHAT, CDR2 FQDESV (reference sequence). Trimming cost V 0 bases and J 2 bases; bases outside gene matches: 0. DNA for the CDR3: TGTGCCAGCAGCTTAGCACTAGCGGCCTACAATGAGCAGTTCTTC. Residues: CASSLALAAYNEQFF.